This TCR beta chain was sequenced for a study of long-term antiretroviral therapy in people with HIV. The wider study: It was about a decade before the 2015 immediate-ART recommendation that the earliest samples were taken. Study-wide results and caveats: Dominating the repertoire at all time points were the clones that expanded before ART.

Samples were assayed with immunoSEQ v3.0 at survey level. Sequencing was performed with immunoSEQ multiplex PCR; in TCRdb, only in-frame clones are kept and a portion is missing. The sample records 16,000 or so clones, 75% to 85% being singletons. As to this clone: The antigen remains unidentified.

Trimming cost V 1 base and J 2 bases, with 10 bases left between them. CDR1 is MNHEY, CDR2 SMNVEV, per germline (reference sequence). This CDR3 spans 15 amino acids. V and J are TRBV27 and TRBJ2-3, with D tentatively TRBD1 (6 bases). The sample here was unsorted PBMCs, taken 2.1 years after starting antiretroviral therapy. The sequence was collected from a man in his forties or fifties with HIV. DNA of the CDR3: TGTGCCAGCAGTTTATGGACAGACTCCACAGATACGCAGTATTTT. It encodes CASSLWTDSTDTQYF.